The 25 T cell receptor beta chains below come from one sample, sequenced in a study of T cell changes during pregnancy in multiple sclerosis. Libraries were prepared by immunoSEQ multiplex PCR; TCRdb keeps only in-frame clonotypes and omits some of them. In the table there are about 67,000 clones, around 92% of which are singletons. The starting material was peripheral blood, obtained in the first trimester of pregnancy. The receptors stem from a female donor with multiple sclerosis, enrolled in a pregnancy study.

V is TRBV15 and J is TRBJ2-3; possible D gene TRBD2, 5 bases. The length of the CDR3 is 16 residues. From germline, CDR1 is LNHNV and CDR2 YYDKDF (reference sequence). V lost 0 bases, J lost 7 bases, and 17 bases lay in between. CDR3 amino acids: CATSRDSGAGENTQYF. The CDR3, as DNA: TGTGCCACCAGCAGAGATTCGGGCGCCGGGGAGAATACGCAGTATTTT.

This sequence joins TRBV19 and TRBJ1-5; tentatively, D is TRBD1 (6 bases). Trimming cost V 5 bases and J 7 bases, with 12 bases left between them. There are 13 residues in the CDR3. The germline gives CDR1 LNHDA, CDR2 SQIVND (reference sequence). The CDR3 spells CASSEQGGQPQHF. As DNA, the CDR3 is TGTGCCAGTAGTGAACAGGGAGGGCAGCCCCAGCATTTT.

The CDR3 here is CASSSVGDSTDTQYF. The CDR3 DNA follows: TGTGCCAGCAGCTCTGTAGGGGATAGCACAGATACGCAGTATTTT. V is TRBV28 and J is TRBJ2-3; D is perhaps TRBD1 (5 bases). The CDR3 runs to 15 residues. CDR1 MDHEN and CDR2 SYDVKM come from the germline V gene. Trimming pared 6 bases from V and 0 bases from J, leaving 13 bases between.

This chain's CDR3 is CASSVAWGDYEQYF. CDR3 in DNA: TGTGCCAGCAGCGTAGCGTGGGGAGACTACGAGCAGTACTTC. This chain connects TRBV9 to TRBJ2-7, with a possible D match to TRBD2 (5 bases). Between the trimmed V and J ends, which lost 0 bases and 3 bases, there was a span of 10 bases. The V gene's germline CDR1 is SGDLS and CDR2 YYNGEE. This CDR3 is built from 14 residues.

The gene calls are TRBV7-2 and TRBJ2-5, with D perhaps TRBD2 (7 bases). Germline CDR1 is SGHTA and CDR2 is FQGNSA. V was clipped by 8 bases and J by 5 bases, with 21 bases between them. This CDR3 is built from 15 residues. The CDR3 sequence: CASGTLRGPMETQYF. The CDR3 region has the DNA TGTGCCAGCGGTACACTGCGGGGGCCAATGGAGACCCAGTACTTC.

The J gene is TRBJ2-3, the V gene TRBV5-1; D remains ambiguous. CDR1 is SGHRS, CDR2 YFSETQ, per germline. V was pared by 4 bases and J by 0 bases, with 9 bases between. CDR3 length: 14 residues. The CDR3: CASSPYPSTDTQYF. CDR3 nucleotide sequence: TGCGCCAGCAGCCCCTACCCTAGCACAGATACGCAGTATTTT.

This clone occurred once. This rearrangement joins TRBV10-3 to TRBJ2-1; 7 bases are a match to TRBD1. The trim removed 0 bases at V and 7 bases at J, leaving 12 bases unmatched. The CDR3 consists of 17 residues. Germline lookup yields CDR1 ENHRY and CDR2 SYGVKD. The CDR3 DNA is TGTGCCATCAGTGAGTCTGGTAGAGGGGGCGCGAGGAATGAGCAGTTCTTC. This gives the protein CAISESGRGGARNEQFF.

This chain joins TRBV14 and TRBJ1-2; D gene ambiguous. The germline V gene encodes CDR1 SGHDN and CDR2 FVKESK. Trimming removed 2 bases at V and 2 bases at J, with 12 bases between. The CDR3 consists of 15 residues. The CDR3, as DNA: TGTGCCAGCAGCCAATTAGCGTCGGGGAACTATGGCTACACCTTC. Its translation is CASSQLASGNYGYTF.

This chain joins TRBV19 and TRBJ2-3; 8 positions match TRBD1. This CDR3 is 13 amino acids long. After removal of 8 bases from V and 3 bases from J, the junction contained 4 bases not matched to a gene. CDR1 LNHDA and CDR2 SQIVND come from the germline V gene (reference sequence). CDR3 nucleotides: TGTGCCAGTCGGGACAGGCGTACAGATACGCAGTATTTT. Translating gives CASRDRRTDTQYF.

The CDR3 nucleotides read TGTGCCAGCAGTTTAGCCAACAGGGGGATGGTTCAGCCCCAGCATTTT. Protein: CASSLANRGMVQPQHF. The genes are TRBV28 and TRBJ1-5; TRBD1 matches at 8 bases. Trimming removed 2 bases from V and 6 bases from J; junction bases left unmatched: 9. The CDR3 spans 16 residues. Germline assignment: CDR1 MDHEN and CDR2 SYDVKM. Complete variable domain (other parts from reference TRBV28 and TRBJ1-5): DVKVTQSSRYLVKRTGEKVFLECVQDMDHENMFWYRQDPGLGLRLIYFSYDVKMKEKGDIPEGYSVSREKKERFSLILESASTNQTSMYLCASSLANRGMVQPQHFGDGTRLSIL.

The rearrangement uses TRBV18 and TRBJ1-2; no clear D. CDR3 length equals 14 residues. With 6 bases removed from V and 4 bases from J, the gap between germline ends came to 15 bases. Germline values: CDR1 KGHSH, CDR2 LQKENI. The CDR3 reads CASSPGGRLYGYTF. CDR3 sequence (DNA): TGTGCCAGCTCTCCGGGAGGAAGGCTCTATGGCTACACCTTC.

The chain is built from TRBV7-9 and TRBJ1-1, with TRBD1 matching 10 bases. V was pared by 4 bases and J by 5 bases, with 4 bases of the junction left unmatched. The CDR3 length is 14 residues. Germline-derived CDR1 and CDR2 are SEHNR and FQNEAQ (reference sequence). CDR3 nucleotide sequence: TGTGCCAGCAGCTGGGACAGGGGAGGGACTGAAGCTTTCTTT. This gives the protein CASSWDRGGTEAFF.

The chain joins TRBV5-6 to TRBJ2-5, with D possibly being TRBD1 (5 bases). V was trimmed by 4 bases and J by 7 bases, leaving 17 bases between them. Germline CDR1 reads SGHDT; CDR2 reads YYEEEE. The CDR3 runs 14 residues. This chain's CDR3 is CASSQDPYQGTQYF. CDR3 bases: TGTGCCAGCAGCCAGGACCCCTACCAGGGGACCCAGTACTTC.

The J gene is TRBJ1-1, the V gene TRBV6-5; a possible D gene is TRBD1 (5 bases). CDR3 length equals 12 residues. Germline values: CDR1 MNHEY, CDR2 SVGAGI. Trimming left V 6 bases short and J 12 bases short, with 17 bases between. The CDR3 sequence: CASSLRWGRSFF. The CDR3 nucleotides read TGTGCCAGCAGCCTTAGGTGGGGCCGGTCTTTCTTT.

V is TRBV7-6 and J is TRBJ1-1; 9 bases align to TRBD1. The trim removed 1 base at V and 2 bases at J, leaving 5 bases unmatched. Germline V lookup: CDR1 SGHVS, CDR2 FNYEAQ. This CDR3 is built from 16 residues. CDR3 nucleotides: TGTGCCAGCAGCTTAGTGGGGACAGGGATAAACACTGAAGCTTTCTTT. Its translation: CASSLVGTGINTEAFF.

The chain uses TRBV5-1 and TRBJ2-7; 8 bases map to TRBD1. Losses at the gene ends were 4 bases for V and 3 bases for J; bases not matched to a gene: 9. Germline V lookup: CDR1 SGHRS, CDR2 YFSETQ. The CDR3 contains 15 residues. The CDR3 sequence: CASSLEDRVGYEQYF. The CDR3 DNA follows: TGCGCCAGCAGCCTCGAGGACAGGGTTGGCTACGAGCAGTACTTC.

Only one count was recorded for this clone. The chain joins TRBV30 to TRBJ2-5; 10 bases align to TRBD2. V shed 5 bases, J shed 5 bases, and the junction held 8 bases outside the gene matches. CDR3 length: 14 residues. Looked up from germline, CDR1 is GTSNPN and CDR2 is SVGIG (reference sequence). CDR3 in amino acids: CAWVPSGRGETQYF. For the CDR3, the DNA is TGTGCCTGGGTCCCCAGCGGGAGGGGCGAGACCCAGTACTTC.

J is TRBJ1-4 and V is TRBV19; perhaps TRBD1 as D (5 bases). The V end was cut by 5 bases, the J end by 0 bases, with 13 bases between. CDR3 length equals 16 residues. Germline CDR1 reads LNHDA; CDR2 reads SQIVND (reference sequence). Written as DNA, the CDR3 is TGTGCCAGTAGTCCTCGACAGACTGCAACTAATGAAAAACTGTTTTTT. Its protein is CASSPRQTATNEKLFF.

This clone appeared a single time. V and J are TRBV28 and TRBJ2-3; 10 nucleotides line up with TRBD2. After removal of 2 bases from V and 3 bases from J, the junction contained 11 bases not matched to a gene. Germline lookup yields CDR1 MDHEN and CDR2 SYDVKM. The CDR3 is 18 residues long. The CDR3 DNA is TGTGCCAGCAGTTTAGCTGTGTCTAGCGGGAGATCGACAGATACGCAGTATTTT. Amino acid sequence: CASSLAVSSGRSTDTQYF.

The rearrangement joins TRBV6-1 to TRBJ2-7; TRBD2 matches at 7 bases. The CDR3 sequence is 14 residues long. Unmatched junction bases numbered 10, after V lost 5 bases and J lost 6 bases. The germline gives CDR1 MNHNS, CDR2 SASEGT. The CDR3, as DNA: TGTGCCAGCAGTAGTCGGACTAGAGGGCTCGAGCAGTACTTC. Protein: CASSSRTRGLEQYF.

The V gene is TRBV27, the J gene TRBJ2-1; possibly TRBD2 for D (6 bases). The V gene lost 4 bases and the J gene lost 10 bases, with 17 bases spanning the gap. Germline V gene sequence: CDR1 MNHEY, CDR2 SMNVEV (reference sequence). The CDR3 runs 14 residues. The CDR3, as DNA: TGTGCCAGCAGTTCGCGGACTACTGAGGGGGAGCAGTTCTTC. Translated: CASSSRTTEGEQFF.

V usage is TRBV11-3 and J usage is TRBJ2-2; D is undetermined. The V gene's germline CDR1 is SGHNT and CDR2 YENEEA. Trimming stripped 4 bases from V and 1 base from J, with 13 bases between. This CDR3 has 16 residues. CDR3 amino acids: CASSSSGPENTGELFF. DNA for the CDR3: TGTGCCAGCAGCTCCTCTGGGCCGGAGAACACCGGGGAGCTGTTTTTT.

The gene calls are TRBV11-2 and TRBJ1-4; D is perhaps TRBD1 (6 bases). Deletions cut 0 bases from V and 8 bases from J, with 13 bases between. Looked up from germline, CDR1 is SGHAT and CDR2 is FQNNGV. The CDR3 consists of 15 residues. The CDR3 loop reads CASSLEGQPVEKLFF. DNA for the CDR3: TGTGCCAGCAGCTTAGAAGGACAGCCCGTCGAAAAACTGTTTTTT.

CDR3 sequence: CASSLGLTEQFF. CDR3 nucleotide sequence: TGTGCCAGCAGTTTAGGGCTAACGGAGCAGTTCTTC. The chain recombines TRBV28 with TRBJ2-1; D gene ambiguous. Germline V gene sequence: CDR1 MDHEN, CDR2 SYDVKM. The CDR3 loop spans 12 amino acids. Trimming took off 2 bases at V and 10 bases at J, with 9 bases between the two ends. Using reference TRBV28 and TRBJ2-1 for the parts outside the CDR3, the full variable domain is DVKVTQSSRYLVKRTGEKVFLECVQDMDHENMFWYRQDPGLGLRLIYFSYDVKMKEKGDIPEGYSVSREKKERFSLILESASTNQTSMYLCASSLGLTEQFFGPGTRLTVL.

This clone was observed once. The chain carries TRBV19 and TRBJ1-2; maybe TRBD1 (6 bases). CDR3 length: 13 amino acids. V lost 9 bases and J 10 bases, leaving 21 bases between the germline ends. Germline CDR1 is LNHDA and CDR2 is SQIVND (reference sequence). DNA for the CDR3: TGTGCCAGCCGCGGGAGGGGGGGACGGGACTACACCTTC. Protein sequence: CASRGRGGRDYTF. The variable domain in full, with the rest retrieved from reference TRBV19 and TRBJ1-2, is DGGITQSPKYLFRKEGQNVTLSCEQNLNHDAMYWYRQDPGQGLRLIYYSQIVNDFQKGDIAEGYSVSREKKESFPLTVTSAQKNPTAFYLCASRGRGGRDYTFGSGTRLTVV.